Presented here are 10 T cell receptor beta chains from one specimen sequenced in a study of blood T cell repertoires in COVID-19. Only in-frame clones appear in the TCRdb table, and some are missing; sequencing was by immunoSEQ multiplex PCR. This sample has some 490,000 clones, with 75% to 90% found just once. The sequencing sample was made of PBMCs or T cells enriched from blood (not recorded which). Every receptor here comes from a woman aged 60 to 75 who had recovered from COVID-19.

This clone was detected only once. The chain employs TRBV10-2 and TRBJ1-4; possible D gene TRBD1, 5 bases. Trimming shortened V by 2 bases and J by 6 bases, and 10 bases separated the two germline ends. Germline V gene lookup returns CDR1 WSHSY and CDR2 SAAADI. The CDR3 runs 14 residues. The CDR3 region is CASSEAGWDEKLFF. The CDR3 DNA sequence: TGCGCCAGCAGTGAGGCAGGGTGGGATGAAAAACTGTTTTTT.

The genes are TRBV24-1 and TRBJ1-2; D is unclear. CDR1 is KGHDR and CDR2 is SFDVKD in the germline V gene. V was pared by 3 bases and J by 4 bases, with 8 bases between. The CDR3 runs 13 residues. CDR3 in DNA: TGTGCCACCAGTGATGCAGGCCGCTATGGCTACACCTTC. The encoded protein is CATSDAGRYGYTF.

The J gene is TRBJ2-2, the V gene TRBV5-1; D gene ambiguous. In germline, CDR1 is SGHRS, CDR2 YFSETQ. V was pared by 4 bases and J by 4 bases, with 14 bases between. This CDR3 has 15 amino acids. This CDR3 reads CASSAIAGGTGELFF. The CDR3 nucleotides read TGCGCCAGCAGCGCAATTGCCGGCGGCACCGGGGAGCTGTTTTTT.

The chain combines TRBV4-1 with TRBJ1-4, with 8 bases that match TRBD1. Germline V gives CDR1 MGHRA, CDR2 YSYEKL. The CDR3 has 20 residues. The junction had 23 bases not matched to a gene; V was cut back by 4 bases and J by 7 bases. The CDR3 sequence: CASSPGPGTGVAGEAEKLFF. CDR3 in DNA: TGCGCCAGCAGCCCAGGTCCCGGGACAGGTGTGGCGGGCGAAGCTGAAAAACTGTTTTTT.

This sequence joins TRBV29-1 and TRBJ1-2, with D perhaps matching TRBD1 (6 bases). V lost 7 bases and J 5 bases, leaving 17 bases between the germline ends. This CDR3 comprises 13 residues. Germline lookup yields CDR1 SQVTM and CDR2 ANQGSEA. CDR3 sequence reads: CSASDSSRYGYTF. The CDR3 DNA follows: TGCAGCGCTTCGGACAGTTCGCGATATGGCTACACCTTC.

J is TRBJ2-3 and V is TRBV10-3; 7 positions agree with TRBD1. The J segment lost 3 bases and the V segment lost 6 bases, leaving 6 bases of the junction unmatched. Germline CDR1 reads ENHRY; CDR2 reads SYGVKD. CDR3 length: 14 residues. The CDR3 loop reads CAIRIGQVTDTQYF. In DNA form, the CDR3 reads TGTGCCATCAGGATCGGACAGGTAACAGATACGCAGTATTTT.

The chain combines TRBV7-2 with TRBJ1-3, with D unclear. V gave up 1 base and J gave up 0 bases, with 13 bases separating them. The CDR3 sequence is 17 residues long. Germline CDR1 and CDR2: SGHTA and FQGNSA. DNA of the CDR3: TGTGCCAGCAGCTTAGGGCGAGTGAGGGCCTCTGGAAACACCATATATTTT. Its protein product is CASSLGRVRASGNTIYF.

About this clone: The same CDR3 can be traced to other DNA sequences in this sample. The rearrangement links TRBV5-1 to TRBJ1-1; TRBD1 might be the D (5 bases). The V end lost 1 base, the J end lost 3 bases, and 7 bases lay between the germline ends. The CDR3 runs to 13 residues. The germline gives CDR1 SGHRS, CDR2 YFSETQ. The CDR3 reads CASSLKGDTEAFF. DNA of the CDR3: TGCGCCAGCAGCTTGAAAGGGGACACTGAAGCTTTCTTT.

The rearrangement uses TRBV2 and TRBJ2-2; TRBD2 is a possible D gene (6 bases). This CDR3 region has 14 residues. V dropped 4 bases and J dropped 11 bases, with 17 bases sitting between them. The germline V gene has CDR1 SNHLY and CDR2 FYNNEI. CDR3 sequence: CASSVTVLGGELFF. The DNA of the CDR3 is TGTGCCAGCAGTGTCACCGTCTTGGGGGGAGAGCTGTTTTTT.

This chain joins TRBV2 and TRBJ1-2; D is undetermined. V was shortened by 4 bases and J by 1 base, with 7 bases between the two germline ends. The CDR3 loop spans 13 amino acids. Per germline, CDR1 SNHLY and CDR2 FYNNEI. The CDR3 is CASSGLLNYGYTF. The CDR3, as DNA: TGTGCCAGCAGTGGTCTCCTTAACTATGGCTACACCTTC.